A selection of T cell receptor beta chains follows, all from one sample in a study of shared clonotypes between healthy human individuals. Method: immunoSEQ multiplex PCR; TCRdb's copy keeps in-frame clones and lacks some. This sample has approximately 2.4 million clones, with approximately 96% found just once. The sequenced sample was naive CD4+ T cells sorted from blood. These receptors all stem from a young man in good health. Both conserved end residues are part of each CDR3. D genes are given only for firm matches. Clone size, where shown, is once, few, many, or a class for clones that have expanded.

V gene,clone size,D gene,J gene,CDR3 protein,CDR3 DNA
TRBV7-2,once,TRBD2,TRBJ2-1,CASQTSGSNEQFF,TGTGCCAGTCAGACTAGCGGGAGCAATGAGCAGTTCTTC
TRBV7-2,NA,NA,TRBJ2-2,CASSFGRKTGSGELFF,TGTGCCAGCAGCTTTGGGAGAAAGACAGGAAGCGGGGAGCTGTTTTTT
TRBV6-1,NA,NA,TRBJ1-2,CASSKDRGRYTF,TGTGCCAGCAGCAAAGACCGGGGGCGGTACACCTTC
TRBV11-2,NA,NA,TRBJ2-7,CASSLGAVPSYEQYF,TGTGCCAGCAGCTTAGGGGCAGTTCCCTCCTACGAGCAGTACTTC
TRBV7-9,few,NA,TRBJ1-2,CASSLKQGGFREFYGYTF,TGTGCCAGCAGCTTAAAACAGGGAGGTTTTCGGGAGTTCTATGGCTACACCTTC
TRBV6-5,NA,NA,TRBJ1-6,CASSYPTPLHF,TGTGCCAGCAGTTATCCGACACCCCTCCACTTT
TRBV6-5,NA,NA,TRBJ1-1,CASSRGGANTEAFF,TGTGCCAGCAGCCGTGGTGGGGCTAACACTGAAGCTTTCTTT
TRBV7-2,NA,NA,TRBJ2-7,CASSLGRGSPTYEQYF,TGTGCCAGCAGCTTGGGCAGGGGCAGCCCCACCTACGAGCAGTACTTC
TRBV6-1,once,NA,TRBJ1-1,CAATPTENTEAFF,TGTGCCGCTACCCCGACCGAGAACACTGAAGCTTTCTTT
TRBV28,NA,NA,TRBJ2-3,CASSPGLRLDKEGHTDTQYF,TGTGCCAGCAGCCCCGGCCTCCGGCTTGATAAGGAAGGTCACACAGATACGCAGTATTTT
TRBV18,NA,NA,TRBJ2-5,CASSPGSLETQYF,TGTGCCAGCTCACCAGGGTCCCTAGAGACCCAGTACTTC
TRBV11-2,NA,NA,TRBJ2-7,CASSRGLDGSYEQYF,TGTGCCAGCAGCCGGGGATTGGACGGCTCCTACGAGCAGTACTTC
TRBV11-2,NA,TRBD2,TRBJ2-3,CASSSHRGVSIDTQYF,TGTGCCAGCAGCTCCCACCGGGGGGTGAGCATCGATACGCAGTATTTT
TRBV27,NA,TRBD1,TRBJ2-7,CASSETGIAYEQYF,TGTGCCAGCAGTGAGACAGGGATCGCCTACGAGCAGTACTTC
TRBV5-6,NA,NA,TRBJ2-2,CASSLLGRANTGELFF,TGTGCCAGCAGCTTGCTGGGCCGAGCGAACACCGGGGAGCTGTTTTTT